Listed below are T cell receptor beta chains from one sample, sequenced in a study. MiXCR, applied by TCRdb to the RT-PCR reads, yields one record per CDR3 protein. Among about 680,000 distinct CDR3 sequences listed, about 14% were seen once. The sequenced material came from memory CD4+ T cells from blood. These receptors were taken from a female donor in good health, serving as a healthy control. CDR3s include the opening cysteine and the closing phenylalanine or tryptophan. The D gene is left open where the match is weak. Rows may omit the clone size; those that give it use once, few, many or a size class.

CDR3: CASSQVAGLAGAGQETQYF
DNA: TGTGCCAGCAGCCAAGTCGCCGGACTAGCGGGAGCGGGCCAAGAGACCCAGTACTTC
size: few
J: TRBJ2-5
V: TRBV4-2
D: TRBD2

CDR3: CSARDPGSSTEAFF
DNA: TGCAGTGCTAGAGATCCGGGGTCGTCCACTGAAGCTTTCTTT
size: many
J: TRBJ1-1
V: TRBV20-1
D: .

CDR3: CASSQNTGGSTEKLFF
DNA: TGTGCCAGCAGCCAAAATACAGGGGGCAGTACTGAAAAACTGTTTTTT
size: few
J: TRBJ1-4
V: TRBV3-1
D: TRBD1

CDR3: CASSTAGTTNYGYTF
DNA: TGCGCCAGCAGCACAGCCGGGACAACGAACTATGGCTACACCTTC
size: few
J: TRBJ1-2
V: TRBV4-1
D: .

CDR3: CSGGGPRDEQYF
DNA: TGCAGTGGGGGAGGGCCTCGCGACGAGCAGTACTTC
size: few
J: TRBJ2-7
V: TRBV20-1
D: TRBD2

CDR3: CASSLLGQGAASYGYTF
DNA: TGTGCCAGCAGTTTACTAGGACAGGGGGCCGCCTCATATGGCTACACCTTC
size: .
J: TRBJ1-2
V: TRBV12-3/TRBV12-4
D: TRBD1

CDR3: CATNPDRVLDTQYF
DNA: TGTGCCACCAACCCCGACAGAGTTCTAGATACGCAGTATTTT
size: few
J: TRBJ2-3
V: TRBV15
D: .

CDR3: CASSFRAHGANVLTF
DNA: TGTGCCAGCAGTTTCAGGGCTCATGGGGCCAACGTCCTGACTTTC
size: .
J: TRBJ2-6
V: TRBV6-5
D: .

CDR3: CASSYWSTFNSYEQYF
DNA: TGTGCCAGCAGTTACTGGAGTACGTTCAACTCCTACGAGCAGTACTTC
size: many
J: TRBJ2-7
V: TRBV28
D: .

CDR3: CASSLDGLQGEAFF
DNA: TGCGCCAGCAGCTTGGACGGATTACAGGGTGAAGCTTTCTTT
size: .
J: TRBJ1-1
V: TRBV5-1
D: .

CDR3: CSARGGQASNQPQHF
DNA: TGCAGTGCTAGAGGGGGACAGGCTAGCAATCAGCCCCAGCATTTT
size: .
J: TRBJ1-5
V: TRBV20-1
D: TRBD1

CDR3: CASSVQGGNEKLFF
DNA: TGTGCCAGCAGCGTACAGGGTGGTAATGAAAAACTGTTTTTT
size: many
J: TRBJ1-4
V: TRBV9
D: .

CDR3: CSAPGQGQLYGYTF
DNA: TGCAGTGCTCCTGGACAGGGCCAACTCTATGGCTACACCTTC
size: .
J: TRBJ1-2
V: TRBV20-1
D: TRBD1

CDR3: CSANDRGHNSPLHF
DNA: TGCAGTGCTAACGACAGGGGGCATAATTCACCCCTCCACTTT
size: .
J: TRBJ1-6
V: TRBV20-1
D: TRBD1

CDR3: CASSTRDGGADTQYF
DNA: TGTGCCAGCAGCACGAGGGACGGTGGGGCAGATACGCAGTATTTT
size: .
J: TRBJ2-3
V: TRBV11-2
D: .